Listed below are T cell receptor beta chains from one sample, sequenced in a study of blood T cell repertoires in COVID-19. Method: immunoSEQ multiplex PCR; TCRdb's copy keeps in-frame clones and lacks some. The data hold a few hundred thousand clones, with 80% to 85% observed a single time. Sequences were obtained from peripheral blood. The source is a woman in her seventies with COVID-19, enrolled during active disease. Both conserved end residues are part of each CDR3. A D gene is named only where the DNA matches it firmly. Clone size is given for some rows only: seen once, a few or many times, or a class if the clone is expanded.

clone_size: -; j_call: TRBJ1-2; v_call: TRBV2; d_call: -; cdr3_nt: TGTGCCAGCAGTGAAGGCGCCAGGGAACTATTGGGCTACACCTTC; cdr3_aa: CASSEGARELLGYTF
clone_size: -; j_call: TRBJ2-5; v_call: TRBV7-2; d_call: -; cdr3_nt: TGTGCCAGCAGCAACACTCCAGGGTACCAAGAGACCCAGTACTTC; cdr3_aa: CASSNTPGYQETQYF
clone_size: -; j_call: TRBJ1-5; v_call: TRBV19; d_call: TRBD1; cdr3_nt: TGTGCCAGTAGTACCGGGACAGGGAGGAGGCAGCCCCAGCATTTT; cdr3_aa: CASSTGTGRRQPQHF
clone_size: -; j_call: TRBJ2-6; v_call: TRBV5-1; d_call: -; cdr3_nt: TGCGCCAGCAGCTTACAGGGTAGCTCTGGGGCCAACGTCCTGACTTTC; cdr3_aa: CASSLQGSSGANVLTF
clone_size: few; j_call: TRBJ2-4; v_call: TRBV5-4; d_call: -; cdr3_nt: TGTGCCAGCAGCTTCGGGGTTCCAGGAAACATTCAGTACTTC; cdr3_aa: CASSFGVPGNIQYF
clone_size: few; j_call: TRBJ2-2; v_call: TRBV28; d_call: -; cdr3_nt: TGTGCCAGCGGGGGAGGCGGGGCGAACACCGGGGAGCTGTTTTTT; cdr3_aa: CASGGGGANTGELFF
clone_size: once; j_call: TRBJ2-7; v_call: TRBV27; d_call: -; cdr3_nt: TGTGCCAGCAGTTTAAAGGGGCTCGGAGCGGGCCAACGATACGAGCAGTACTTC; cdr3_aa: CASSLKGLGAGQRYEQYF
clone_size: -; j_call: TRBJ2-1; v_call: TRBV7-2; d_call: -; cdr3_nt: TGTGCCAGCAGCTTGCTGGGGGCAAACTACAATGAGCAGTTCTTC; cdr3_aa: CASSLLGANYNEQFF
clone_size: -; j_call: TRBJ2-2; v_call: TRBV27; d_call: TRBD2; cdr3_nt: TGTGCCAGCAGTTTATTAGCGGGGAGAACCGGGGAGCTGTTTTTT; cdr3_aa: CASSLLAGRTGELFF
clone_size: few; j_call: TRBJ1-1; v_call: TRBV7-2; d_call: -; cdr3_nt: TGTGCCAGCAGCTCCGGGTGGGTGACTGAAGCTTTCTTT; cdr3_aa: CASSSGWVTEAFF
clone_size: few; j_call: TRBJ2-3; v_call: TRBV19; d_call: -; cdr3_nt: TGTGCCAGTAGTATTTACAGGGATACCACAGATACGCAGTATTTT; cdr3_aa: CASSIYRDTTDTQYF
clone_size: -; j_call: TRBJ2-7; v_call: TRBV6-5; d_call: -; cdr3_nt: TGTGCCAGCAGTTACCCCGGGACCTACGAGCAGTACTTC; cdr3_aa: CASSYPGTYEQYF
clone_size: -; j_call: TRBJ1-5; v_call: TRBV18; d_call: TRBD1; cdr3_nt: TGTGCCAGCTCATCCGGGACAGGGGGCGACCAGCCCCAGCATTTT; cdr3_aa: CASSSGTGGDQPQHF
clone_size: -; j_call: TRBJ2-7; v_call: TRBV5-1; d_call: TRBD1; cdr3_nt: TGCGCCAGCAGCAGAGGGACAGGGGGCGCGTACGAGCAGTACTTC; cdr3_aa: CASSRGTGGAYEQYF
clone_size: -; j_call: TRBJ1-1; v_call: TRBV11-1; d_call: -; cdr3_nt: TGTGCCAGCAGGTTATACGCAAGCCCATGGAACACTGAAGCTTTCTTT; cdr3_aa: CASRLYASPWNTEAFF
clone_size: -; j_call: TRBJ1-6; v_call: TRBV11-2; d_call: -; cdr3_nt: TGTGCCTCCCGGGGGAGCTCCTATAATTCACCCCTCCACTTT; cdr3_aa: CASRGSSYNSPLHF
clone_size: -; j_call: TRBJ2-7; v_call: TRBV18; d_call: TRBD1; cdr3_nt: TGTGCCAGCTCACCATCCGGGACAGGGGGCGAGCAGTACTTC; cdr3_aa: CASSPSGTGGEQYF
clone_size: once; j_call: TRBJ1-1; v_call: TRBV6-4; d_call: -; cdr3_nt: TGTGCCTGCAGTCCGGAAGCTTTCTTT; cdr3_aa: CACSPEAFF
clone_size: -; j_call: TRBJ1-5; v_call: TRBV2; d_call: -; cdr3_nt: TGTGCCAGCAGTGTTGGGAGCGGTAGCAATCAGCCCCAGCATTTT; cdr3_aa: CASSVGSGSNQPQHF
clone_size: -; j_call: TRBJ1-3; v_call: TRBV7-2; d_call: TRBD1; cdr3_nt: TGTGCCAGCCGACAGGGGAACTCTGGAAACACCATATATTTT; cdr3_aa: CASRQGNSGNTIYF
clone_size: -; j_call: TRBJ2-3; v_call: TRBV7-2; d_call: TRBD2; cdr3_nt: TGTGCCAGCAGCTTAGCAGCTAGCGGGAGCTCAGATACGCAGTATTTT; cdr3_aa: CASSLAASGSSDTQYF
clone_size: -; j_call: TRBJ2-1; v_call: TRBV5-4; d_call: TRBD2; cdr3_nt: TGTGCCAGCAGCCAAGGACTAGCGGGGGGCAATGAGCAGTTCTTC; cdr3_aa: CASSQGLAGGNEQFF
clone_size: -; j_call: TRBJ1-1; v_call: TRBV10-1; d_call: -; cdr3_nt: TGCGCCAGCAGTGATTCAGGGAGGACTGAAGCTTTCTTT; cdr3_aa: CASSDSGRTEAFF
clone_size: -; j_call: TRBJ2-6; v_call: TRBV19; d_call: TRBD1; cdr3_nt: TGTGCCAGTAGTAGTCGGACAGGGTCGTTTAGCTCTGGGGCCAACGTCCTGACTTTC; cdr3_aa: CASSSRTGSFSSGANVLTF
clone_size: -; j_call: TRBJ2-1; v_call: TRBV4-1; d_call: TRBD2; cdr3_nt: TGCGCCAGCAGCCAAGAGATCGGGGGGTTCGGCAATGAGCAGTTCTTC; cdr3_aa: CASSQEIGGFGNEQFF
clone_size: few; j_call: TRBJ1-2; v_call: TRBV7-2; d_call: -; cdr3_nt: TGTGCCAGCAGCTTAGTCGCCGGACAGACGATATATGGCTACACCTTC; cdr3_aa: CASSLVAGQTIYGYTF
clone_size: -; j_call: TRBJ1-2; v_call: TRBV7-8; d_call: -; cdr3_nt: TGTGCCAGCAGCTTAGTAGGGGGGGATGGCTACACCTTC; cdr3_aa: CASSLVGGDGYTF
clone_size: -; j_call: TRBJ2-3; v_call: TRBV14; d_call: TRBD1; cdr3_nt: TGTGCCAGCAGCCAAATGGGACAGCCTAGCACAGATACGCAGTATTTT; cdr3_aa: CASSQMGQPSTDTQYF
clone_size: -; j_call: TRBJ2-7; v_call: TRBV28; d_call: TRBD2; cdr3_nt: TGTGCCAGCAGTTCGTTAGCGGGAGTGTCCTACGAGCAGTACTTC; cdr3_aa: CASSSLAGVSYEQYF
clone_size: -; j_call: TRBJ1-5; v_call: TRBV6-5; d_call: TRBD1; cdr3_nt: TGTGCCAGCAGTTACAACGGACAGGGGGTGGGGCCCCAGCATTTT; cdr3_aa: CASSYNGQGVGPQHF
clone_size: -; j_call: TRBJ2-3; v_call: TRBV2; d_call: -; cdr3_nt: TGTGCCAGCAGGGGGGCACAGCAGACAGATACGCAGTATTTT; cdr3_aa: CASRGAQQTDTQYF
clone_size: -; j_call: TRBJ2-5; v_call: TRBV5-1; d_call: TRBD2; cdr3_nt: TGCGCCAGCAGCTTGGCGTCTAGCGGGGCTCAAGAGACCCAGTACTTC; cdr3_aa: CASSLASSGAQETQYF
clone_size: -; j_call: TRBJ1-3; v_call: TRBV7-9; d_call: -; cdr3_nt: TGTGCCAGCAGCCCGACGGGTTCTGGAAACACCATATATTTT; cdr3_aa: CASSPTGSGNTIYF
clone_size: -; j_call: TRBJ2-2; v_call: TRBV9; d_call: -; cdr3_nt: TGTGCCAGCAGTCGGTGGACAGCCCTTAACACCGGGGAGCTGTTTTTT; cdr3_aa: CASSRWTALNTGELFF
clone_size: -; j_call: TRBJ2-7; v_call: TRBV29-1; d_call: TRBD1; cdr3_nt: TGCAGCGTACAGACAGGGGGCAGTTACGAGCAGTACTTC; cdr3_aa: CSVQTGGSYEQYF
clone_size: -; j_call: TRBJ2-2; v_call: TRBV18; d_call: TRBD2; cdr3_nt: TGTGCCAGCTCACCGGGACTACGCGCACTCGGGGAGCTGTTTTTT; cdr3_aa: CASSPGLRALGELFF
clone_size: -; j_call: TRBJ1-3; v_call: TRBV5-1; d_call: TRBD1; cdr3_nt: TGCGCCAGCAGCTTGGGCACAGGGGCCTCTGGAAACACCATATATTTT; cdr3_aa: CASSLGTGASGNTIYF
clone_size: -; j_call: TRBJ2-1; v_call: TRBV7-2; d_call: -; cdr3_nt: TGTGCCAGCAGCTCCCGGGGAGTAGTGGGCAATGAGCAGTTCTTC; cdr3_aa: CASSSRGVVGNEQFF
clone_size: -; j_call: TRBJ1-2; v_call: TRBV5-6; d_call: -; cdr3_nt: TGTGCCAGCAGCTTGGGACAGCAAGCTAACTATGGCTACACCTTC; cdr3_aa: CASSLGQQANYGYTF
clone_size: -; j_call: TRBJ2-7; v_call: TRBV25-1; d_call: -; cdr3_nt: TGTGCCAGCAGTGAGCGTGGGAGGCCCCTACGCGGGCAGTACTTC; cdr3_aa: CASSERGRPLRGQYF
clone_size: -; j_call: TRBJ1-3; v_call: TRBV7-2; d_call: -; cdr3_nt: TGTGCCAGCAGCCTGGGAATCACAGGGACGGGAAACACCATATATTTT; cdr3_aa: CASSLGITGTGNTIYF
clone_size: -; j_call: TRBJ2-1; v_call: TRBV5-1; d_call: TRBD1; cdr3_nt: TGCGCCAGCAGCTCGGGGACAGGGGGCCTCAATGAGCAGTTCTTC; cdr3_aa: CASSSGTGGLNEQFF